This passage covers 9 T cell receptor beta chains from one sample sequenced in a study of cytomegalovirus exposure and HLA in healthy donors. Amplification used 60 Vbeta primers and 13 Jbeta primers. Using immunoSEQ multiplex PCR, the repertoire was profiled, and TCRdb retains in-frame clones only, with some absent. The data contain around 62,000 clones, roughly 80% of them singletons. Sequencing input: PBMCs. The receptors shown here come from a male donor in good health and CMV-seropositive.

The CDR3 protein is CASSVAPEGRASPLHF. DNA of the CDR3: TGTGCCAGCAGCGTAGCCCCAGAAGGGAGGGCTTCACCCCTCCACTTT. The J gene is TRBJ1-6, the V gene TRBV9; no definite D call. Trimming cost V 0 bases and J 9 bases, with 16 bases left between them. CDR1 SGDLS and CDR2 YYNGEE come from the germline V gene. The length of the CDR3 is 16 residues.

This clone was seen just once. This rearrangement joins TRBV21-1 to TRBJ1-2; no check of the table's D call, TRBD1, against the DNA was made. TRBV21-1 has pseudogene status. This CDR3 comprises 17 residues. CDR3 DNA sequence: TGTGCCAGCAGCCCCCGACAGCGAACGACCCCTAACTATGGCTACACCTTC. Its translation is CASSPRQRTTPNYGYTF.

The gene calls are TRBV10-1 and TRBJ2-7; 7 bases align to TRBD1. The CDR3 covers 17 residues. V trimming: 3 bases; J trimming: 7 bases; junction bases outside the gene matches: 18. The germline gives CDR1 WNHNN, CDR2 SYGVQD (reference sequence). CDR3 nucleotides: TGCGCCAGCAGTGAAGGGGGCGTTCCGGACCGTCGGTGGGAGCAGTACTTC. Encoded protein: CASSEGGVPDRRWEQYF.

The chain couples TRBV6-5 to TRBJ1-1, with 10 bases identical to TRBD1. V was pared by 6 bases and J by 7 bases, with 5 bases of the junction left unmatched. The length of the CDR3 is 13 residues. CDR1 is MNHEY and CDR2 is SVGAGI in the germline V gene. CDR3: CASSLDRGGEAFF. CDR3 bases: TGTGCCAGCAGCCTGGACAGGGGGGGTGAAGCTTTCTTT.

The chain recombines TRBV6-5 with TRBJ2-5; 10 bases fit TRBD2. Trimming removed 2 bases from V and 5 bases from J; junction bases left unmatched: 5. CDR1 and CDR2 from the germline V gene are MNHEY and SVGAGI. CDR3 size: 15 residues. The CDR3 sequence is CASSYGTSDSETQYF. The CDR3 DNA sequence: TGTGCCAGCAGTTACGGGACTAGCGACTCGGAGACCCAGTACTTC.

CDR3 residues: CASSLGQPTATNEKLFF. The DNA for the CDR3 is TGTGCCAGCAGCTTAGGACAGCCAACTGCAACTAATGAAAAACTGTTTTTT. This chain connects TRBV13 to TRBJ1-4; no clear D. Germline V gene lookup returns CDR1 PRHDT and CDR2 FYEKMQ (reference sequence). The V and J ends lost 0 bases and 0 bases respectively, with 11 bases between them. The CDR3 covers 17 residues.

J is TRBJ2-5 and V is TRBV19; the match to TRBD1 covers 9 bases. CDR3 size: 17 residues. Germline values: CDR1 LNHDA, CDR2 SQIVND (reference sequence). The ends lost 5 bases at V and 5 bases at J; junction bases unmatched: 15. The CDR3: CASSAPLGQGAGETQYF. DNA for the CDR3: TGTGCCAGTAGTGCCCCGCTGGGACAGGGCGCGGGGGAGACCCAGTACTTC.

The chain is built from TRBV7-2 and TRBJ2-7, with D perhaps matching TRBD1 (6 bases). Germline CDR1 SGHTA, CDR2 FQGNSA. V shed 4 bases and J shed 2 bases, with 15 bases lying between them. The CDR3 consists of 15 residues. CDR3 sequence (DNA): TGTGCCAGCAGCTCCGACAGGTCCCGTGCCTACGAGCAGTACTTC. This translates into CASSSDRSRAYEQYF.

The CDR3 sequence: CASSLKGTGSPLHF. CDR3 coding DNA: TGTGCCAGCAGCTTAAAGGGGACTGGATCACCCCTCCACTTT. The chain carries TRBV7-3 and TRBJ1-6, with D possibly matching TRBD1 (5 bases). Per germline, CDR1 SGHTA and CDR2 FQGTGA. Trimming stripped 1 base from V and 10 bases from J, with 11 bases between. This CDR3 contains 14 residues.